This T cell receptor beta chain was obtained from a study of blood T cell repertoires in COVID-19. Turning to the study itself: COVID-19 samples collected from the United States, Italy and Spain covered acute and convalescent phases. T cells, B-cell-depleted T cells, or PBMCs supplied cDNA or gDNA.

In the study's own analysis: Nucleated cell number was recorded as an estimate derived from reference gene primer amplification. Measured with immunoSEQ multiplex PCR; TCRdb has only the in-frame clones, and not every one. Clone size and the V and J calls come from that table; the DNA yielded D and trimming. The data show about 310,000 clones, with over 75% seen just once and roughly 7.1% held by the top ten. Germline V gene data show CDR1 as LGHNA and CDR2 as YSLEER. The V gene lost 0 bases and the J gene lost 3 bases, with 9 bases spanning the gap. The CDR3 is made up of 15 amino acids. Sequenced sample: peripheral blood. The chain combines TRBV4-3 with TRBJ1-5; weak D call: TRBD1 (6 bases). The TCR originated in a woman aged 45 to 65 who had recovered from COVID-19. CDR3 sequence reads: CASSQDEGVNQPQHF. The CDR3 region has the DNA TGCGCCAGCAGCCAAGATGAGGGGGTCAATCAGCCCCAGCATTTT.